The rows below give T cell receptor beta chains drawn from one sample of a study of T cells expressing NK-cell markers. TCRdb reworked the 5' RACE reads into one entry per CDR3 protein, no DNA. Its table lists roughly 420,000 distinct CDR3 sequences. The sequenced material came from blood T cells: a sorted CD56 or NKG2C T cell subset, CD4+ or CD8+ T cells, or bulk PBMC T cells (not recorded which). These receptors all come from a woman aged 18-69 years in good health. CDR3s include the opening cysteine and the closing phenylalanine or tryptophan.

j_call v_call cdr3_aa
TRBJ1-2 TRBV20-1 CSANPPDKVYGYTF
TRBJ2-3 TRBV30 CAWSVLPSGTDTQYF
TRBJ2-1 TRBV7-3 CASSSPLHNEQFF
TRBJ2-1 TRBV4-3 CASGAGALNEQFF
TRBJ2-7 TRBV12-3/TRBV12-4 CASSSHGGSYEQYF
TRBJ2-5 TRBV20-1 CSARQGRFAETQYF
TRBJ2-3 TRBV9 CASSVWDSTDTQYF
TRBJ2-7 TRBV9 CASSPRTSGSYEQYF
TRBJ1-2 TRBV7-9 CASSLDLHGYTF
TRBJ1-1 TRBV27 CASTPLVGGEAFF
TRBJ1-1 TRBV12-3/TRBV12-4 CASSIQALPGTEAFF
TRBJ1-2 TRBV29-1 CSAGGQGAGNYGYTF
TRBJ1-2 TRBV7-9 CASSLTGRGDGYTF
TRBJ2-7 TRBV20-1 CSAPGTSGSKQYF
TRBJ2-7 TRBV7-3 CASSPNPLGVDEQYF
TRBJ2-5 TRBV7-2 CASSQTSGSAETQYF
TRBJ2-6 TRBV20-1 CSARDLSSGANVLTF
TRBJ2-7 TRBV29-1 CSVWWPGGPYEQYF
TRBJ2-7 TRBV25-1 CASSESVGAGRYEQYF
TRBJ2-2 TRBV20-1 CSARQRTGELFF
TRBJ1-2 TRBV12-3/TRBV12-4 CASSFGTANYGYTF
TRBJ1-4 TRBV12-3/TRBV12-4 CASSLLGSSAGEKLFF
TRBJ2-7 TRBV7-8 CASSLATDNVWGYEQYF
TRBJ2-5 TRBV5-1 CASSFRSSGKGETQYF
TRBJ2-3 TRBV11-1 CASSFSLSGTPSTDTQYF
TRBJ2-1 TRBV15 CATSVSSYNEQFF
TRBJ2-3 TRBV12-3/TRBV12-4 CASRGPDTQYF
TRBJ1-2 TRBV7-9 CASGFNYGYTF
TRBJ2-2 TRBV19 CASVGQTNTGELFF
TRBJ2-5 TRBV20-1 CSARDPAGGRETQYF
TRBJ1-2 TRBV5-1 CASSLGDIGGYTF
TRBJ2-3 TRBV11-2 CASTLEQTQYF
TRBJ2-7 TRBV28 CASSFLDRVENEQYF
TRBJ2-4 TRBV5-1 CASSPQAAKNIQYF
TRBJ2-2 TRBV5-1 CASSFGNTGELFF
TRBJ1-1 TRBV20-1 CSALGRLGTEAFF
TRBJ2-2 TRBV9 CASSAGLATGELFF
TRBJ2-7 TRBV27 CASSLYPGNSYEQYF
TRBJ2-7 TRBV25-1 CASSDPGQSYEQYF
TRBJ2-3 TRBV6-5 CASSYGSQRGSTDTQYF
TRBJ2-2 TRBV28 CASSPRTYTGELFF
TRBJ2-1 TRBV7-2 CASSLSGTSGGRAYNEQFF